The 5 T cell receptor beta chains listed next were all sequenced from one sample in a study of shared T cell receptors in the human thymus. Clones were read by immunoSEQ multiplex PCR, and TCRdb kept only the in-frame ones, dropping some. The table lists 700,000 to 750,000 clones, approximately 85% of them singletons, with around 0.0094% in the top ten. This sample also belongs to another study, concerning human thymus T cells.

The sequenced material came from thymocytes. The receptors were sampled from a girl younger than two with a congenital heart defect.

This rearrangement joins TRBV5-1 to TRBJ2-7; TRBD1 matches at 8 bases. The CDR3 has 15 residues. The ends lost 4 bases at V and 6 bases at J; junction bases unmatched: 12. From germline, CDR1 is SGHRS and CDR2 YFSETQ. CDR3 sequence: CASSPEPQGAGEQYF. In DNA, the CDR3 is TGCGCCAGCAGCCCGGAACCCCAGGGGGCGGGCGAGCAGTACTTC.

The chain has TRBV6-1 and TRBJ1-5; the D is unclear. The CDR3 runs to 14 residues. Trimming pared 0 bases from V and 6 bases from J, leaving 9 bases between. CDR1 and CDR2 (germline): MNHNS, SASEGT. The CDR3 nucleotides read TGTGCCAGCAGTGAAGCAGCCAGGTTTCAGCCCCAGCATTTT. This translates into CASSEAARFQPQHF.

The CDR3 spells CASRVRPGPLEKLFF. The CDR3, as DNA: TGCGCCAGCAGGGTAAGACCAGGGCCCCTGGAAAAACTGTTTTTT. The chain combines TRBV5-1 with TRBJ1-4, with D tentatively TRBD1 (5 bases). Trimming took off 5 bases at V and 8 bases at J, with 19 bases between the two ends. This CDR3 has 15 residues. Looked up from germline, CDR1 is SGHRS and CDR2 is YFSETQ.

The gene calls are TRBV2 and TRBJ2-7; the D is unclear. CDR3 length: 13 amino acids. Germline V CDR1 and CDR2: SNHLY, FYNNEI. V was pared by 6 bases and J by 2 bases, with 11 bases between. The CDR3 here is CASRMAVTYEQYF. Written as DNA, the CDR3 is TGTGCCAGCAGAATGGCCGTCACCTACGAGCAGTACTTC. Based on the CDR3 plus reference TRBV2 and TRBJ2-7, the full variable domain is EPEVTQTPSHQVTQMGQEVILRCVPISNHLYFYWYRQILGQKVEFLVSFYNNEISEKSEIFDDQFSVERPDGSNFTLKIRSTKLEDSAMYFCASRMAVTYEQYFGPGTRLTVT.

The chain joins TRBV18 to TRBJ2-7, with 7 bases that match TRBD2. Losses at the gene ends were 0 bases for V and 4 bases for J; bases not matched to a gene: 6. Looked up from germline, CDR1 is KGHSH and CDR2 is LQKENI. The CDR3 contains 15 residues. The DNA for the CDR3 is TGTGCCAGCTCACCACCGACCAGGGAGGGATACGAGCAGTACTTC. Protein sequence: CASSPPTREGYEQYF.